This T cell receptor beta chain was profiled in a study of T cell repertoires in cytomegalovirus infection. MiXCR was run by TCRdb on the reads, yielding one entry per CDR3 protein. Altogether around 280,000 distinct CDR3 sequences are present, 12% to 15% being singletons, with the ten largest covering around 9%. Germline assignment: CDR1 SGHAT and CDR2 FQNNGV. V shed 4 bases, J shed 6 bases, and the junction held 14 bases outside the gene matches. This CDR3 has 17 amino acids. This clonotype occurred a few times. Material: PBMCs. This rearrangement joins TRBV11-2 to TRBJ2-1; 8 nucleotides match TRBD2. This clonotype was obtained from a human donor in good health (CMV status not recorded). Some clones in this sample may be carry-over from other donors' samples. The CDR3 bases are TGTGCCAGCAGCTCACGACCGGGAGGGCCGGTCGGCAATGAGCAGTTCTTC. Translating gives CASSSRPGGPVGNEQFF.